This T cell receptor (beta chain) was found in a study of Ad26.COV2.S vaccination and SARS-CoV-2 variants. TCRdb's table, derived via immunoSEQ multiplex PCR, lists solely in-frame clones and lacks some. The sample includes hundreds of thousands of clones, roughly 90% of them seen just once. This sample's treatment: about 20 received Ad26.COV2.S at low or high dose, single or two shots; 5 received placebo; per-sample allocation not given. Sampling was performed 63 days after the first vaccine or placebo injection. CDR1 is KGHSH and CDR2 is LQKENI in the germline V gene. The CDR3 is made up of 16 amino acids. Trimming shortened V by 3 bases and J by 4 bases, and 16 bases separated the two germline ends.

The chain carries TRBV18 and TRBJ1-3; no firm D call. Sequenced material: peripheral blood, taken in a trial of Ad26.COV2.S vaccine versus placebo. The TCR originated in a person between 18 and 59 years old who received the Ad26.COV2.S COVID-19 vaccine or a placebo. The CDR3 DNA sequence: TGTGCCAGCTCACCTTCGTCCTGGGGAAACGGAAACACCATATATTTT. Its protein is CASSPSSWGNGNTIYF.